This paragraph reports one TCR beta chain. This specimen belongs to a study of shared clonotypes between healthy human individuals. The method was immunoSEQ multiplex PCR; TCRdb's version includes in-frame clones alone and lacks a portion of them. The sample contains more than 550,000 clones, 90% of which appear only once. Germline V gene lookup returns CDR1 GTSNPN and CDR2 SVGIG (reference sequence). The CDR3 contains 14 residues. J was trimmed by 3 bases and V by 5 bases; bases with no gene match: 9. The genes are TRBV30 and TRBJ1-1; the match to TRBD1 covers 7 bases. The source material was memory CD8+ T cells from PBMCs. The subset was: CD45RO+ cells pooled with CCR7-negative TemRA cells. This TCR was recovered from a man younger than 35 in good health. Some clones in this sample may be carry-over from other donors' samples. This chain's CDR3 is CAWAPRGLYTEAFF. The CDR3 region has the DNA TGTGCCTGGGCCCCGAGGGGGCTATACACTGAAGCTTTCTTT.